This T cell receptor (beta chain) was sequenced during a study of blood T cell repertoires in COVID-19. Method: immunoSEQ multiplex PCR; TCRdb's copy keeps in-frame clones and lacks some. In the table there are about 220,000 clones, 84% of which are singletons. This CDR3 is built from 14 residues. From germline, CDR1 is SGHRS and CDR2 YFSETQ. V dropped 6 bases and J dropped 4 bases, with 16 bases sitting between them. Sequenced material: PBMCs or T cells enriched from blood (not recorded which). V usage is TRBV5-1 and J usage is TRBJ2-5; D possibly corresponds to TRBD2 (6 bases). The TCR originated in a middle-aged woman who had recovered from COVID-19. CDR3 bases: TGCGCCAGCAAAAAGCGGGCCAATTTAGAGACCCAGTACTTC. The encoded protein is CASKKRANLETQYF.